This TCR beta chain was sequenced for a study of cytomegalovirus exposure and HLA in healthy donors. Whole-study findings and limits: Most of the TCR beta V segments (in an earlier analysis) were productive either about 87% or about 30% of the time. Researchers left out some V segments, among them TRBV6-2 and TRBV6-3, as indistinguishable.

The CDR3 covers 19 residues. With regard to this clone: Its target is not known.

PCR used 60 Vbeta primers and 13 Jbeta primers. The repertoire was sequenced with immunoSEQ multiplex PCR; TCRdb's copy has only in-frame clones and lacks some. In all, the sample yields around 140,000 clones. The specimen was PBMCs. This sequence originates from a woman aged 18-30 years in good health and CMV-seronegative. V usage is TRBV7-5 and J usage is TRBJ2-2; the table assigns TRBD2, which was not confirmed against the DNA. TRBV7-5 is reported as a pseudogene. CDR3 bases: TGTGCCAGAAGCTTAGGGAGGGACTACCCATTACGGTGCACCGGGGAGCTGTTTTTT. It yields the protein CARSLGRDYPLRCTGELFF.